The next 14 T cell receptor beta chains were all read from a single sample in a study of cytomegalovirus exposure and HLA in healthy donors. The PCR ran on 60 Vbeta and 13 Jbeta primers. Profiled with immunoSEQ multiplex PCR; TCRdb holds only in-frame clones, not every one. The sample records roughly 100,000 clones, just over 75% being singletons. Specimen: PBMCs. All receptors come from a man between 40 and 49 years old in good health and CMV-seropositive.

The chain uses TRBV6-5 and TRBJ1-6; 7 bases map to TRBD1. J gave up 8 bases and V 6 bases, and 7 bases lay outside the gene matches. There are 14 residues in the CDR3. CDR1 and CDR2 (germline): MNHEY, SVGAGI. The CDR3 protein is CASRTTDRHSPLHF. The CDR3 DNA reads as TGTGCCAGCAGGACAACGGACAGGCATTCACCCCTCCACTTT.

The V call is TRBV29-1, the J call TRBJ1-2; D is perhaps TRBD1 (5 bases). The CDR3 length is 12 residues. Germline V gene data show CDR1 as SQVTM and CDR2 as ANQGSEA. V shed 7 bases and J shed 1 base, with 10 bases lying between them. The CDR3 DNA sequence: TGCAGCGGGGGGGATCGTAACTATGGCTACACCTTC. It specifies CSGGDRNYGYTF.

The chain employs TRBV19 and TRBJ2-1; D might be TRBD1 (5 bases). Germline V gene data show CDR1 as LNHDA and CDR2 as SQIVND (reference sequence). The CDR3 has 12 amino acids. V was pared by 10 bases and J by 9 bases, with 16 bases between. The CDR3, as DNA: TGTGCCACCCGTATTCAGGGAAGTGAGCAGTTCTTC. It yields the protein CATRIQGSEQFF.

CDR3 nucleotides: TGTGCCAGTAGTCGGGTTCTCCTTTCTGAAGCTTTCTTT. Amino acids: CASSRVLLSEAFF. The V gene is TRBV19, the J gene TRBJ1-1, with D unresolved. Germline V lookup: CDR1 LNHDA, CDR2 SQIVND (reference sequence). Trimming cost V 5 bases and J 6 bases, with 13 bases left between them. The CDR3 is 13 residues long.

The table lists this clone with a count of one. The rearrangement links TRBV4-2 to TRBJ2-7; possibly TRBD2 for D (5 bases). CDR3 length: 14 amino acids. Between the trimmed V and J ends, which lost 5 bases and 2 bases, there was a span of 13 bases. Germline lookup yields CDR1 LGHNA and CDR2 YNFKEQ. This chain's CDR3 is CASSTGLATYEQYF. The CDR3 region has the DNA TGTGCCAGCAGCACCGGACTGGCTACCTACGAGCAGTACTTC.

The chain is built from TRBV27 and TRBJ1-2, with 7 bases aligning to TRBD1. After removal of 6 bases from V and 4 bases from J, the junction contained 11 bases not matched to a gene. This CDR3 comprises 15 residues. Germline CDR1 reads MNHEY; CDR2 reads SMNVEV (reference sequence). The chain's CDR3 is CASRIPKGQTYGYTF. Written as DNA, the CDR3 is TGTGCCAGCAGAATACCAAAGGGACAGACCTATGGCTACACCTTC.

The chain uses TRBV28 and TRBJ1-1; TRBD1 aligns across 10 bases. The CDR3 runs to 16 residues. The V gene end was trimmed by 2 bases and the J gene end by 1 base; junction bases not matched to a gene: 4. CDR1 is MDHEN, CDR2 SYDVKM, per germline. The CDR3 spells CASSLRTGGGNTEAFF. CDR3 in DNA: TGTGCCAGCAGTTTACGGACAGGGGGGGGGAACACTGAAGCTTTCTTT.

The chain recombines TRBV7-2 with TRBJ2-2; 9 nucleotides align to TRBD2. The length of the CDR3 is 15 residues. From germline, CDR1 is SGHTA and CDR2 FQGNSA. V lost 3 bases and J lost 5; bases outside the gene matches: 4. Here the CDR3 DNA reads TGTGCCAGCAGCTTCTCGACTAGCGGTACCGGGGAGCTGTTTTTT. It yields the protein CASSFSTSGTGELFF.

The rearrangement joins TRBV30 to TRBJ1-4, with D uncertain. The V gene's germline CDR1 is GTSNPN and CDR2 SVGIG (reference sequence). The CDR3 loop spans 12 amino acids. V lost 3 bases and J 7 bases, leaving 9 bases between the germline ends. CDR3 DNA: TGTGCCTGGAGCAGGCGTTCTGAAAAACTGTTTTTT. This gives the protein CAWSRRSEKLFF.

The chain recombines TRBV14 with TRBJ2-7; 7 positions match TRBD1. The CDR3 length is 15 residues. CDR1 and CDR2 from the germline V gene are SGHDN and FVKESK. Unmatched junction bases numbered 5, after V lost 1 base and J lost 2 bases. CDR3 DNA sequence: TGTGCCAGCAGCCAAGTCAGGGGGTCTGCCTACGAGCAGTACTTC. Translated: CASSQVRGSAYEQYF.

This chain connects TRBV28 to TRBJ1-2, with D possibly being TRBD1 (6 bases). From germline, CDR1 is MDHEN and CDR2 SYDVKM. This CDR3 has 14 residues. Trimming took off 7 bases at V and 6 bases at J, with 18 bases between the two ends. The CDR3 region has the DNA TGTGCCAGCAAGGGGGGGGCAGGGGCCCATGGCTACACCTTC. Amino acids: CASKGGAGAHGYTF.

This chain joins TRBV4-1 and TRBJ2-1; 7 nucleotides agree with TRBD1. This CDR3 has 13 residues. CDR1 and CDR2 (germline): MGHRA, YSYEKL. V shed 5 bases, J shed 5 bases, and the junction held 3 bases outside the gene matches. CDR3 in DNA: TGCGCCAGCAGCAGAGGGACAGACAATGAGCAGTTCTTC. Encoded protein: CASSRGTDNEQFF.

The CDR3 coding sequence is TGTGCCAGCAGGAGGGCCGCAGATACGCAGTATTTT. Translated: CASRRAADTQYF. The rearrangement joins TRBV16 to TRBJ2-3; a weak D match, TRBD2 (5 bases). The CDR3 length is 12 residues. Germline V CDR1 and CDR2: KGHSY, FQNENV. Trimming took off 6 bases at V and 4 bases at J, with 8 bases between the two ends.

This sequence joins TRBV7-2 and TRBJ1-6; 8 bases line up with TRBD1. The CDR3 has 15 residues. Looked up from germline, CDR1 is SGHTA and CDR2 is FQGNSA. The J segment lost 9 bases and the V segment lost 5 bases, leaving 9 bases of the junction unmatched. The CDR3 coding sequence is TGTGCCAGCAGCCCGCCGACAGGGGCAATTTCACCCCTCCACTTT. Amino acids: CASSPPTGAISPLHF.